This T cell receptor beta chain comes out of a study of CD4+ T cells in melanoma. Concerning this clone itself: Its specificity is unknown.

TCRdb's copy holds only in-frame clones and misses some; the assay was immunoSEQ multiplex PCR. Its table records 92 clones. Findings and caveats of the study: Neoantigen-specific CD4+ T cells in melanoma reportedly had diverse differentiation states. CD8+ T cell, macrophage and B cell function reportedly correlated with neoantigen-specific CD4+ T cells.

The J segment lost 7 bases and the V segment lost 0 bases, leaving 7 bases of the junction unmatched. CDR1 is SGHDT, CDR2 YYEEEE, per germline. The CDR3 runs 16 residues. This TCR came from a human donor with melanoma. Some clones in this sample may be carry-over from other donors' samples. V and J are TRBV5-6 and TRBJ2-5; 12 bases line up with TRBD2. The sequenced sample was a T cell line or clone, from whole sample or a sorted T cell fraction (not recorded which). The CDR3 sequence: CASSLGLAGALMTQYF. As DNA, the CDR3 is TGTGCCAGCAGCTTGGGACTAGCGGGGGCTTTGATGACCCAGTACTTC.